These 16 T cell receptor beta chains were all obtained from the same sample, sequenced in a study of CD8+ T cells in alopecia areata (dated by TCRdb to the late 2010s). The library relied on the immunoSEQ multiplex PCR assay. RNA was extracted from all samples and reverse transcribed into cDNA, which served as template for TCR sequencing. TCRdb obtained this table from immuneACCESS and retained in-frame rearrangements with V and J assigned. These tables miss some clones; where compared with another copy, unresolved V genes account for less than half of the shortfall, and the remainder is unexplained. Recorded for this sample are hundreds of thousands of clones; roughly 66% of them occurred a single time. 1% to 1.5% of the sample lies in the top ten. The treatment or condition label on this specimen signifies: oral pan-JAK inhibitor, 5-10 mg twice daily. The starting material was CD4+ T cells sorted from blood, obtained at roughly week 45, from a patient treated with tofacitinib. Receptors originate from a human donor with alopecia areata.

This sequence joins TRBV11-3 and TRBJ1-1; D gene uncertain. Germline lookup yields CDR1 SGHNT and CDR2 YENEEA. The CDR3 covers 13 residues. The ends were cut back, 5 bases at V and 9 bases at J, with 16 bases in the middle. The CDR3 DNA is TGTGCCAGCAGCCCGAACGGCCTGTCCAAAGCTTTCTTT. This sequence encodes CASSPNGLSKAFF.

The rearrangement uses TRBV30 and TRBJ1-1; maybe TRBD1 (6 bases). CDR3 length: 13 amino acids. V lost 7 bases to trimming and J lost 3 bases, with 15 bases between them. Germline V gives CDR1 GTSNPN, CDR2 SVGIG (reference sequence). The CDR3 spells CASRGNVDTEAFF. The CDR3 DNA is TGTGCCTCGAGGGGGAACGTGGACACTGAAGCTTTCTTT.

This chain joins TRBV21-1 and TRBJ2-2; the D call of TRBD2 is as the table states it, not checked on the DNA. TRBV21-1 is given as a pseudogene. The CDR3 totals 11 residues. The CDR3 bases are TGTGCCATCGAGTTCCTCGGGGAGCTGTTTTTT. It yields the protein CAIEFLGELFF.

A few counts support this clone. This chain uses TRBV30 with TRBJ1-4; 7 positions agree with TRBD1. Trimming took 4 bases from V and 3 from J; bases not matched to a gene: 5. CDR1 is GTSNPN and CDR2 is SVGIG in the germline V gene (reference sequence). The CDR3 loop spans 14 amino acids. The CDR3 protein is CAWKQGRANEKLFF. The CDR3 DNA is TGTGCCTGGAAACAGGGGAGAGCTAATGAAAAACTGTTTTTT.

This clone occurred a few times. The gene calls are TRBV5-1 and TRBJ2-1, with 7 positions matching TRBD2. After removal of 4 bases from V and 8 bases from J, the junction contained 9 bases not matched to a gene. This CDR3 is built from 14 residues. CDR1 is SGHRS, CDR2 YFSETQ, per germline. CDR3 DNA: TGCGCCAGCAGCCCGGGGGGTTTAATCGATGAGCAGTTCTTC. Encoded protein: CASSPGGLIDEQFF.

This clone has a single count. The gene calls are TRBV2 and TRBJ2-1; 10 bases fit TRBD2. Trimming at V came to 9 bases and at J to 3 bases, leaving 5 bases not matched to a gene. The CDR3 totals 14 residues. Germline CDR1 SNHLY, CDR2 FYNNEI. The CDR3: CAREGLAVYNEQFF. CDR3 DNA: TGTGCCAGGGAAGGACTAGCGGTCTACAATGAGCAGTTCTTC.

The chain joins TRBV4-1 to TRBJ1-2; D perhaps matches TRBD1 (5 bases). CDR1 and CDR2 from the germline V gene are MGHRA and YSYEKL. CDR3 length equals 13 residues. V was trimmed by 0 bases and J by 8 bases, leaving 10 bases between them. Here the CDR3 DNA reads TGCGCCAGCAGCCAAGAAGGTCGGGACGGCTACACCTTC. Translating it yields CASSQEGRDGYTF.

The chain uses TRBV29-1 and TRBJ2-3; D perhaps matches TRBD1 (7 bases). Germline V gives CDR1 SQVTM, CDR2 ANQGSEA. This CDR3 region has 14 residues. The V and J ends lost 4 bases and 3 bases respectively, with 14 bases between them. The DNA for the CDR3 is TGCAGCGTTGCTGACAGGGCGGGGACAGATACGCAGTATTTT. The encoded protein is CSVADRAGTDTQYF.

The chain recombines TRBV7-2 with TRBJ2-6; tentative D call: TRBD1 (6 bases). The CDR3 contains 18 residues. Per the germline V gene, CDR1 is SGHTA and CDR2 is FQGNSA. Trimming took off 5 bases at V and 1 base at J, with 18 bases between the two ends. The CDR3 DNA follows: TGTGCCAGCAGCCCCCAACAGGGATTAGGGTCTGGGGCCAACGTCCTGACTTTC. Protein sequence: CASSPQQGLGSGANVLTF.

This clone was detected only a few times. Compared with germline, one end of the junction differs, possibly owing to a read error. As DNA, the CDR3 is TGCGCCAGCAGCTCCCCATTTGGGCGGGGGGGTAACCGTCAAGGGACCCAGTACTTC. It specifies CASSSPFGRGGNRQGTQYF. The J gene is TRBJ2-5, the V gene TRBV5-1; 9 bases are a match to TRBD2. The CDR3 consists of 19 residues. Germline CDR1 is SGHRS and CDR2 is YFSETQ.

The rearrangement links TRBV5-1 to TRBJ2-1; the match to TRBD2 covers 8 bases. The J segment lost 4 bases and the V segment lost 4 bases, leaving 4 bases of the junction unmatched. The germline V gene encodes CDR1 SGHRS and CDR2 YFSETQ. This CDR3 comprises 14 residues. Here the CDR3 DNA reads TGCGCCAGCAGCCCGGGCGGGGGGTACAATGAGCAGTTCTTC. Its translation is CASSPGGGYNEQFF.

The chain is built from TRBV5-1 and TRBJ2-1; either TRBD1 or TRBD2 may fit D (5 bases each). The CDR3 covers 14 residues. CDR1 is SGHRS, CDR2 YFSETQ, per germline. The V end was cut by 7 bases, the J end by 5 bases, with 16 bases between. CDR3 amino acids: CASVPGPNDNEQFF. CDR3 DNA: TGCGCCAGCGTACCGGGACCCAATGACAATGAGCAGTTCTTC.

This clone was seen a few times. The genes are TRBV29-1 and TRBJ2-2; D is perhaps TRBD1 (6 bases). The germline V gene encodes CDR1 SQVTM and CDR2 ANQGSEA. V lost 7 bases to trimming and J lost 5 bases, with 11 bases between them. The CDR3 loop spans 12 amino acids. The CDR3 here is CSARRGTGELFF. CDR3 nucleotide sequence: TGCAGCGCCCGAAGGGGGACCGGGGAGCTGTTTTTT.

The rearrangement uses TRBV10-3 and TRBJ2-7; no clear D. V lost 3 bases to trimming and J lost 6 bases, with 6 bases between them. This CDR3 contains 11 residues. Germline assignment: CDR1 ENHRY and CDR2 SYGVKD. The CDR3 here is CAISDVREQYF. Written as DNA, the CDR3 is TGTGCCATCAGTGATGTCCGCGAGCAGTACTTC.

DNA of the CDR3: TGTGCCAGCAGCCTTCGGTCCCGCACAACTGAAGCTTTCTTT. Encoded protein: CASSLRSRTTEAFF. The V gene is TRBV7-2, the J gene TRBJ1-1; D remains unclear. The CDR3 is 14 amino acids. CDR1 and CDR2 (germline): SGHTA, FQGNSA. Trimming stripped 5 bases from V and 5 bases from J, with 15 bases between.

The chain combines TRBV29-1 with TRBJ1-1; D gene uncertain. The CDR3 is 13 residues long. V dropped 7 bases and J dropped 1 base, with 13 bases sitting between them. Germline CDR1 SQVTM, CDR2 ANQGSEA. The CDR3 DNA reads TGCAGCGCTCTTAAATTACCGAACACTGAAGCTTTCTTT. It encodes CSALKLPNTEAFF.